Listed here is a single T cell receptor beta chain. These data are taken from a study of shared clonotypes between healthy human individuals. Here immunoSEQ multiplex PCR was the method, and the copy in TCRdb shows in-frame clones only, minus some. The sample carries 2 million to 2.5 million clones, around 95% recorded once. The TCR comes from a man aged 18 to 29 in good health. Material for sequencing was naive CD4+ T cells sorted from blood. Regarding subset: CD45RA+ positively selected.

The CDR3 sequence: CASRGPGQGANTEAFF. CDR3 DNA sequence: TGTGCCAGCAGGGGACCGGGACAGGGGGCAAACACTGAAGCTTTCTTT. The genes are TRBV28 and TRBJ1-1; 12 bases are shared with TRBD1. Trimming removed 6 bases from V and 2 bases from J; junction bases left unmatched: 7. The CDR3 loop spans 16 amino acids. Germline CDR1 reads MDHEN; CDR2 reads SYDVKM.